These 18 T cell receptor beta chains were sequenced from one sample in a study of cytomegalovirus exposure and HLA in healthy donors (TCRdb year 2017). The receptor library was made with the immunoSEQ multiplex PCR assay. For the multiplex PCR, a mixture combining 60 forward primers for TCR Vbeta segments and 13 reverse primers for TCR Jbeta segments was used. TCRdb took over this immuneACCESS table, retaining in-frame rearrangements with V and J assigned. Such tables are incomplete; in checked studies, under half of the missing clones stem from an unresolved V gene, and the remainder is unexplained. This sample's clone table shows 110,000 to 150,000 clones. About 2% of the sample comes from the top ten. Sequencing used PBMCs. The receptors here all came from a woman in her late teens or twenties in good health and CMV-seronegative.

The rearrangement joins TRBV6-5 to TRBJ2-2; D is undetermined. CDR1 and CDR2 (germline): MNHEY, SVGAGI. The CDR3 has 15 amino acids. V lost 0 bases, J lost 5 bases, and 10 bases lay in between. The CDR3 loop is CASSYSPSVTGELFF. DNA for the CDR3: TGTGCCAGCAGTTACTCCCCGAGCGTTACCGGGGAGCTGTTTTTT.

J is TRBJ2-2 and V is TRBV11-3; 8 bases match TRBD2. The trim removed 7 bases at V and 3 bases at J, leaving 4 bases unmatched. Germline V CDR1 and CDR2: SGHNT, YENEEA. The CDR3 has 14 residues. CDR3 DNA: TGTGCCAGCAAAGCGGGAGTAGACACCGGGGAGCTGTTTTTT. This sequence encodes CASKAGVDTGELFF.

J is TRBJ1-6 and V is TRBV30, with 8 bases identical to TRBD1. Trimming at V came to 6 bases and at J to 7 bases, leaving 14 bases not matched to a gene. The CDR3 runs to 16 residues. Germline V gives CDR1 GTSNPN, CDR2 SVGIG (reference sequence). The CDR3, as DNA: TGTGCCTGTAACCCCTCGACAGGGGTTAAGAATTCACCCCTCCACTTT. Amino acid sequence: CACNPSTGVKNSPLHF.

The rearrangement uses TRBV5-1 and TRBJ2-1; the D gene is possibly TRBD1 (5 bases). The CDR3 length is 14 residues. V dropped 0 bases and J dropped 4 bases, with 8 bases sitting between them. Germline V gene data show CDR1 as SGHRS and CDR2 as YFSETQ. CDR3 in DNA: TGCGCCAGCAGCTTGGGACAGAATTACAATGAGCAGTTCTTC. Translating it yields CASSLGQNYNEQFF.

The gene calls are TRBV28 and TRBJ1-1; 10 bases line up with TRBD1. The germline V gene encodes CDR1 MDHEN and CDR2 SYDVKM. V was pared by 10 bases and J by 6 bases, with 8 bases of the junction left unmatched. The CDR3 consists of 13 residues. The CDR3 sequence: CATTPGQGAEAFF. CDR3 DNA sequence: TGTGCCACCACACCTGGACAGGGGGCTGAAGCTTTCTTT.

The chain carries TRBV11-2 and TRBJ1-2; D ambiguous. Between the trimmed V and J ends, which lost 3 bases and 6 bases, there was a span of 11 bases. The CDR3 totals 13 residues. CDR1 and CDR2 from the germline V gene are SGHAT and FQNNGV. CDR3 nucleotides: TGTGCCAGCAGCTTGTCAGGTCCCGATGGCTACACCTTC. Amino acid sequence: CASSLSGPDGYTF.

The CDR3 bases are TGCGCCAGCAGCCAGGATCAGACAGCGACTAACTATGGCTACACCTTC. Translated, it gives CASSQDQTATNYGYTF. This chain links TRBV4-1 with TRBJ1-2, with TRBD1 as a possible D gene (5 bases). The CDR3 covers 16 residues. V was shortened by 3 bases and J by 0 bases, with 14 bases between the two germline ends. Germline CDR1 and CDR2: MGHRA and YSYEKL.

This chain uses TRBV11-2 with TRBJ2-7, with TRBD2 identical over 9 bases. The CDR3 has 16 amino acids. Germline-derived CDR1 and CDR2 are SGHAT and FQNNGV. The junction had 8 bases not matched to a gene; V was cut back by 1 base and J by 4 bases. CDR3 residues: CASSLAAGGPEYEQYF. The CDR3 nucleotides are TGTGCCAGCAGCTTAGCGGCGGGAGGGCCGGAATACGAGCAGTACTTC.

V usage is TRBV7-3 and J usage is TRBJ2-1; 7 bases fit TRBD2. The CDR3 totals 16 residues. V was pared by 6 bases and J by 2 bases, with 10 bases of the junction left unmatched. CDR1 and CDR2 (germline): SGHTA, FQGTGA. The DNA for the CDR3 is TGTGCCAGCAGTCCTAAAGCGGGATCGGCCTACAATGAGCAGTTCTTC. It encodes CASSPKAGSAYNEQFF.

J is TRBJ2-1 and V is TRBV9, with 8 bases lining up with TRBD2. The V gene's germline CDR1 is SGDLS and CDR2 YYNGEE. The CDR3 covers 15 residues. V shed 4 bases, J shed 4 bases, and the junction held 7 bases outside the gene matches. The CDR3 reads CASSLTSGGYNEQFF. The CDR3 coding sequence is TGTGCCAGCAGCCTTACTAGCGGAGGATACAATGAGCAGTTCTTC.

The chain is built from TRBV4-1 and TRBJ1-2; D may be TRBD1 (6 bases). V lost 4 bases, J lost 4 bases, and 25 bases lay in between. CDR3 length: 18 amino acids. Germline CDR1 is MGHRA and CDR2 is YSYEKL. The CDR3 nucleotides read TGCGCCAGCAGCCCTATGGGGGATTTAGGGGGGGCCGGCTATGGCTACACCTTC. Translating gives CASSPMGDLGGAGYGYTF.

The V gene is TRBV7-2, the J gene TRBJ2-3, with 8 bases lining up with TRBD2. Germline V lookup: CDR1 SGHTA, CDR2 FQGNSA. The CDR3 has 15 residues. V was pared by 3 bases and J by 4 bases, with 6 bases of the junction left unmatched. CDR3: CASSFILAGSDTQYF. CDR3 DNA sequence: TGTGCCAGCAGCTTTATCCTAGCGGGCTCAGATACGCAGTATTTT.

V usage is TRBV30 and J usage is TRBJ2-1; D is possibly TRBD2 (6 bases). CDR1 is GTSNPN and CDR2 is SVGIG in the germline V gene (reference sequence). Trimming left V 7 bases short and J 0 bases short, with 13 bases between. The CDR3 spans 14 residues. CDR3 in DNA: TGTGCCTACACCGGACTATCCTCCTACAATGAGCAGTTCTTC. It yields the protein CAYTGLSSYNEQFF.

The V gene is TRBV6-6, the J gene TRBJ2-3; D uncertain. Trimming cost V 0 bases and J 2 bases, with 9 bases left between them. Germline CDR1 is MNHNY and CDR2 is SVGAGI (reference sequence). The CDR3 is made up of 15 amino acids. CDR3 bases: TGTGCCAGCAGTTACTCGAGAAGAACCACAGATACGCAGTATTTT. Residues: CASSYSRRTTDTQYF.

The V and J genes are TRBV2 and TRBJ2-7, with TRBD1 matching 8 bases. This CDR3 spans 12 amino acids. CDR1 and CDR2 (germline): SNHLY, FYNNEI. V lost 6 bases, J lost 2 bases, and 0 bases stayed unmatched. This CDR3 is CASRTGAYEQYV. CDR3 bases: TGTGCCAGCAGGACAGGGGCCTACGAGCAGTACGTC.

J is TRBJ1-1 and V is TRBV4-1, with D possibly matching TRBD1 (6 bases). This CDR3 has 14 amino acids. The V end lost 4 bases, the J end lost 4 bases, and 13 bases lay between the germline ends. Germline CDR1 reads MGHRA; CDR2 reads YSYEKL. The CDR3 DNA is TGCGCCAGCAGCCCCGGGGGGGCCAGCACTGAAGCTTTCTTT. This sequence encodes CASSPGGASTEAFF.

The chain carries TRBV6-5 and TRBJ2-7, with TRBD1 matching 11 bases. The CDR3 spans 15 residues. Per the germline V gene, CDR1 is MNHEY and CDR2 is SVGAGI. V dropped 1 base and J dropped 3; count of bases not matched to a gene: 2. CDR3 region: CASSYWDRGGYEQYF. The CDR3 DNA reads TGTGCCAGCAGTTACTGGGACAGGGGGGGCTACGAGCAGTACTTC.

The V and J genes are TRBV10-3 and TRBJ2-1; D unclear. The CDR3 loop spans 16 amino acids. Germline assignment: CDR1 ENHRY and CDR2 SYGVKD. V was clipped by 6 bases and J by 0 bases, with 15 bases between them. The DNA of the CDR3 is TGTGCCATCAGCGACTTTGACGGCAGCTCCTACAATGAGCAGTTCTTC. Amino acid sequence: CAISDFDGSSYNEQFF.